The present TCR beta chain was sequenced within a study of CD8+ T cells in alopecia areata. Study at large: Treated patients were given oral tofacitinib, which was dosed at 5 to 10 mg twice daily.

The V gene's germline CDR1 is GTSNPN and CDR2 SVGIG (reference sequence). The CDR3 totals 14 residues. V dropped 0 bases and J dropped 3 bases, with 11 bases sitting between them. Findings and caveats of the study: Resident alphabeta T-cell populations of normal skin are likewise subject to sequencing in scalp samples.

A word on this clone: Its antigen is undetermined.

Once RNA had been extracted, it was reverse transcribed into cDNA to act as the sequencing template. Clones were sequenced by immunoSEQ multiplex PCR, and TCRdb holds only the in-frame ones, with some missing. The sample comprises about 130,000 clones, 58% of which are singletons, and under 6.5% rests with the top ten. This clonotype originated in a human donor with alopecia areata. The sequenced sample was CD4+ T cells sorted from blood, obtained at week 0. V is TRBV30 and J is TRBJ1-2; D perhaps matches TRBD1 (5 bases). The DNA for the CDR3 is TGTGCCTGGAGTGTATGGGGGACCCACTATGGCTACACCTTC. Translation: CAWSVWGTHYGYTF.